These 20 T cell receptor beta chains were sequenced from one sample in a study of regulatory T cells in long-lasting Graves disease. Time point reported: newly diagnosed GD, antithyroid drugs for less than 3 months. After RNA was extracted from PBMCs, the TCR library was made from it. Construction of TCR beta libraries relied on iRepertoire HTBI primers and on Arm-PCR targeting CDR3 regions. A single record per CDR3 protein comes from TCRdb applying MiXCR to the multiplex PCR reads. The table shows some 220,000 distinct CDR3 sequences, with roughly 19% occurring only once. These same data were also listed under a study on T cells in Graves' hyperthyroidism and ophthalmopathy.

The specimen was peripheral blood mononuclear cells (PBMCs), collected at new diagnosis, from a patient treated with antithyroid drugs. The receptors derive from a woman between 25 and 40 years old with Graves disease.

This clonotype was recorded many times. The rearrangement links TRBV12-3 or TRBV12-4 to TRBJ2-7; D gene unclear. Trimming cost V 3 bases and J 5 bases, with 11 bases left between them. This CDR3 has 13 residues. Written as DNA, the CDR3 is TGTGCCAGCAGTTTGGGGAAAAGCCACGAGCAGTACTTC. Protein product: CASSLGKSHEQYF.

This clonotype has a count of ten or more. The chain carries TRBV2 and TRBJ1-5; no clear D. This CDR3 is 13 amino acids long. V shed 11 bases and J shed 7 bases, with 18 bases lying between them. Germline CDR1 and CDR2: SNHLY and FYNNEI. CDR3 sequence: CAGKAGGEQPQHF. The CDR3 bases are TGTGCCGGGAAAGCGGGCGGGGAACAGCCCCAGCATTTT.

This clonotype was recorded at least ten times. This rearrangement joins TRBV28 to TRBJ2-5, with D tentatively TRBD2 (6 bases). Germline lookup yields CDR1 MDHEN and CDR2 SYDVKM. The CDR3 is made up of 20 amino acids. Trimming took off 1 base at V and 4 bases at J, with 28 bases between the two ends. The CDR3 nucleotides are TGTGCCAGCAGTTTATCCAAAACCAGGTGGAGGGGTAGTTATATAGAGACCCAGTACTTC. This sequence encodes CASSLSKTRWRGSYIETQYF.

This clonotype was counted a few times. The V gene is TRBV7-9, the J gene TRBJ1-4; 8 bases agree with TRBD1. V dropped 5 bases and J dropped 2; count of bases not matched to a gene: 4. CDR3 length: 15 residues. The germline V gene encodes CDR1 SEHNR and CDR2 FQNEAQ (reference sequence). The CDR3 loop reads CASSLRQGTNEKLFF. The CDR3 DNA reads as TGTGCCAGCAGCCTAAGACAGGGGACTAATGAAAAACTGTTTTTT.

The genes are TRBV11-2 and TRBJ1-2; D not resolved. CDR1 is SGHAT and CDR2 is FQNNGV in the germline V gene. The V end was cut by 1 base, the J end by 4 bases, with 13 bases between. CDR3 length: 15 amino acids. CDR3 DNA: TGTGCCAGCAGCTTAGTTGGTGGCAGGACCTATGGCTACACCTTC. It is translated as CASSLVGGRTYGYTF.

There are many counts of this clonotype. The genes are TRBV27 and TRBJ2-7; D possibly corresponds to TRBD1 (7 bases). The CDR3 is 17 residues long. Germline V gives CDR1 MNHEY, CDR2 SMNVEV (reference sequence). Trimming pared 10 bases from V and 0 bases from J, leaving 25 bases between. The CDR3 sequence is CATSNHRGLSPSYEQYF. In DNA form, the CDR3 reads TGTGCCACTAGTAATCACAGGGGACTTTCCCCCTCCTACGAGCAGTACTTC.

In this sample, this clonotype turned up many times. The DNA of the CDR3 is TGTGCCAGCAGTGATAAGGGGGTAGCGGACGAGCAGTACTTC. It encodes CASSDKGVADEQYF. This chain joins TRBV6-1 and TRBJ2-7; perhaps D is TRBD1 or TRBD2 (6 bases each). Germline V gene sequence: CDR1 MNHNS, CDR2 SASEGT. The V gene lost 3 bases and the J gene lost 5 bases, with 14 bases spanning the gap. This CDR3 region has 14 residues.

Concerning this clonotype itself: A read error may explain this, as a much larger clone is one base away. CDR3 coding DNA: TGTGCCAGCAGTTGGGGCGCTGAAAAACTGTTTTTT. It encodes CASSWGAEKLFF. The J gene is TRBJ1-4, the V gene TRBV7-2; tentative D call: TRBD1 (5 bases). CDR1 and CDR2 from the germline V gene are SGHTA and FQGNSA. V was shortened by 6 bases and J by 7 bases, with 9 bases between the two germline ends. The CDR3 has 12 amino acids.

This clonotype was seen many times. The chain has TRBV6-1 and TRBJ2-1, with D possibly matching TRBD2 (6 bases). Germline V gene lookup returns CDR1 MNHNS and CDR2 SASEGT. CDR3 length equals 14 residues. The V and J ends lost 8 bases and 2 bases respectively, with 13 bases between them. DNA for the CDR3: TGTGCCAGCCATGGGAGGTTACCCTACAATGAGCAGTTCTTC. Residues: CASHGRLPYNEQFF.

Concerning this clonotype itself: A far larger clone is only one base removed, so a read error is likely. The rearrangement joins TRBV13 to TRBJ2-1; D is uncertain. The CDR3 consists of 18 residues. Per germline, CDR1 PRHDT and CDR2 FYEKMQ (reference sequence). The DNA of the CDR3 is TGCGCCAGCAGCTTGGGCCCGACGTTAGGCAGCTCCTACAATGAGCGGTTCTTC. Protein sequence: CASSLGPTLGSSYNERFF.

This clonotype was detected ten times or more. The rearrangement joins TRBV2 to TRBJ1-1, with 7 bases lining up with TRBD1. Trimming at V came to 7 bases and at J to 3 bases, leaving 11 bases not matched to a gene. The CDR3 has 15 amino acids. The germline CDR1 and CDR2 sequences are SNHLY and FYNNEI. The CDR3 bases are TGTGCCAGCATACGACAGGGCGGAGGGGACACTGAAGCTTTCTTT. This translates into CASIRQGGGDTEAFF.

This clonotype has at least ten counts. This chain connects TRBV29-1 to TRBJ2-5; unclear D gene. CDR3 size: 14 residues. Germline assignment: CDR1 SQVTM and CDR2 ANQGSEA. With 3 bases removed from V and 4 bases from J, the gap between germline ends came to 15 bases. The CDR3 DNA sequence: TGCAGCGTTGAGAAGGTCGGGTCAGCAGAGACCCAGTACTTC. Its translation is CSVEKVGSAETQYF.

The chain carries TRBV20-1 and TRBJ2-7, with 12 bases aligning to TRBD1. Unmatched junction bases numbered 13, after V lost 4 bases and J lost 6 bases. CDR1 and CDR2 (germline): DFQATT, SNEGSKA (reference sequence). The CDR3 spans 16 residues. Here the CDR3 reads CSAKVLTGTGGGEQYF. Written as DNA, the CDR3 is TGCAGTGCTAAAGTGCTTACCGGGACAGGGGGCGGCGAGCAGTACTTC.

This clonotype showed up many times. The CDR3 here is CASSLQLLGYTF. Written as DNA, the CDR3 is TGTGCCAGCAGTCTACAACTACTAGGCTACACCTTC. J is TRBJ1-2 and V is TRBV28, with no clear D. The V end lost 5 bases, the J end lost 8 bases, and 12 bases lay between the germline ends. The CDR3 length is 12 residues. The germline CDR1 and CDR2 sequences are MDHEN and SYDVKM.

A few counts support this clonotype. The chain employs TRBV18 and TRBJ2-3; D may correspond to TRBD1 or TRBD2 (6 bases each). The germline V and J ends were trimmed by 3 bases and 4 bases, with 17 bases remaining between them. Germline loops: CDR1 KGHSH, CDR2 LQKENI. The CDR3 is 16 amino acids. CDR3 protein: CASSPSGGLRPDTQYF. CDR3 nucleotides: TGTGCCAGCTCACCTTCTGGGGGGCTAAGACCAGATACGCAGTATTTT.

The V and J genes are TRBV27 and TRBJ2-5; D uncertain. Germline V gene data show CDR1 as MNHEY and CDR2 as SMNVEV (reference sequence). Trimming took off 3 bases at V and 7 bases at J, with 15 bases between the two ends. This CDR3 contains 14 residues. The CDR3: CASSFQASRGTQYF. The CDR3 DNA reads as TGTGCCAGCAGTTTCCAGGCTAGTCGTGGGACCCAGTACTTC.

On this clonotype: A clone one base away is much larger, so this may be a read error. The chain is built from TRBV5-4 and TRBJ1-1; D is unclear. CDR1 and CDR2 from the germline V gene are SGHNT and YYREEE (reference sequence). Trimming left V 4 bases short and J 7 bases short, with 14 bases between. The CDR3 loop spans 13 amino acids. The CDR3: CASSRRDSIEAFF. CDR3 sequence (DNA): TGTGCCAGCAGCCGGCGGGATAGCATTGAAGCTTTCTTT.

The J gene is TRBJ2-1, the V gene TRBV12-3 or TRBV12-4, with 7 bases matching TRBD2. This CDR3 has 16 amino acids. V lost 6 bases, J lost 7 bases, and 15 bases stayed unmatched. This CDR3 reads CASRPPGRERGNEQFF. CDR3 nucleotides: TGTGCCAGCAGGCCCCCCGGGCGGGAGAGGGGTAATGAGCAGTTCTTC.

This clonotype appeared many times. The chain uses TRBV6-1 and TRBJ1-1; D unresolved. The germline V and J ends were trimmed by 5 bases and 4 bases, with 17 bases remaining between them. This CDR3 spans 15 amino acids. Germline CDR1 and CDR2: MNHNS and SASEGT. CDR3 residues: CASSPAPSSGTEAFF. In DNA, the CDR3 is TGTGCCAGCAGTCCGGCCCCTTCTTCGGGCACTGAAGCTTTCTTT.

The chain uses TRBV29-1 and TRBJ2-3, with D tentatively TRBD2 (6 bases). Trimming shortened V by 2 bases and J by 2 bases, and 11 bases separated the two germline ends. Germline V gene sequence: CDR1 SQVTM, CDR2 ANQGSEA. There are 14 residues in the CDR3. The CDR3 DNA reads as TGCAGCGTTGAAAGGGACTCCGTCACAGATACGCAGTATTTT. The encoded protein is CSVERDSVTDTQYF.